These 32 T cell receptor beta chains were sequenced from one sample in a study of T-cell memory formation after mild COVID-19. TCRdb re-analysed the 5' RACE reads in MiXCR, keeping a single row per CDR3 protein. Among about 340,000 distinct CDR3 sequences listed, around 14% were seen once. Material: PBMCs or a T cell subset sorted from them (not recorded which). All receptors come from a man aged 18 to 30 who had mild COVID-19 (a few samples of this study predate the infection). Cell type and time point are not known.

The chain employs TRBV5-1 and TRBJ1-3, with D maybe TRBD1 (6 bases). The germline gives CDR1 SGHRS, CDR2 YFSETQ. Trimming left V 1 base short and J 3 bases short, with 11 bases between. This CDR3 region has 15 residues. The CDR3 DNA sequence: TGCGCCAGCAGCTTGTCCGGGGGCGGTGGAAACACCATATATTTT. It translates to CASSLSGGGGNTIYF. Full variable domain (remainder filled in from reference TRBV5-1 and TRBJ1-3): KAGVTQTPRYLIKTRGQQVTLSCSPISGHRSVSWYQQTPGQGLQFLFEYFSETQRNKGNFPGRFSGRQFSNSRSEMNVSTLELGDSALYLCASSLSGGGGNTIYFGEGSWLTVV.

This clonotype has only a few counts. This rearrangement joins TRBV2 to TRBJ2-1; perhaps TRBD2 as D (5 bases). Between the trimmed V and J ends, which lost 7 bases and 13 bases, there was a span of 14 bases. The CDR3 has 11 amino acids. The germline V gene has CDR1 SNHLY and CDR2 FYNNEI. DNA for the CDR3: TGTGCCAGCAATCTCGAGACTATTCAGTTCTTC. It codes for CASNLETIQFF.

This clonotype was detected only once. The chain recombines TRBV7-2 with TRBJ1-3, with D unresolved. V was clipped by 5 bases and J by 1 base, with 12 bases between them. CDR3 length: 15 amino acids. Germline values: CDR1 SGHTA, CDR2 FQGNSA. The CDR3 loop is CASSPRAKSGNTIYF. The CDR3 DNA follows: TGTGCCAGCAGCCCCCGAGCCAAATCTGGAAACACCATATATTTT.

The rearrangement uses TRBV7-2 and TRBJ2-7, with TRBD2 as a possible D gene (5 bases). V was cut by 2 bases and J by 5 bases, with 13 bases left in between. CDR1 and CDR2 from the germline V gene are SGHTA and FQGNSA. This CDR3 spans 14 amino acids. DNA for the CDR3: TGTGCCAGCAGCTTACACGCTAGCCCCAACGAGCAGTACTTC. Translating it yields CASSLHASPNEQYF.

The rearrangement joins TRBV6-5 to TRBJ1-1; D unresolved. This CDR3 contains 14 residues. Deletions cut 2 bases from V and 11 bases from J, with 18 bases between. The germline V gene has CDR1 MNHEY and CDR2 SVGAGI. Here the CDR3 reads CASSYRRVEGRAFF. Here the CDR3 DNA reads TGTGCCAGCAGTTACAGGCGGGTCGAAGGGAGGGCTTTCTTT.

J is TRBJ2-7 and V is TRBV7-2; TRBD1 agrees at 11 bases. The CDR3 is made up of 16 amino acids. The germline V gene has CDR1 SGHTA and CDR2 FQGNSA. V gave up 3 bases and J gave up 6 bases; unmatched junction bases: 10. CDR3 sequence reads: CASSLYPGTGGGEQYF. The CDR3 DNA follows: TGTGCCAGCAGCTTGTATCCCGGGACAGGGGGAGGCGAGCAGTACTTC.

This clonotype was picked up a small number of times. V usage is TRBV3-1 and J usage is TRBJ2-1; the D is unclear. CDR1 LGHDT and CDR2 YNNKEL come from the germline V gene (reference sequence). The CDR3 contains 16 residues. With 1 base removed from V and 4 bases from J, the gap between germline ends came to 14 bases. The CDR3 protein is CASSQASRSRYNEQFF. The DNA for the CDR3 is TGTGCCAGCAGCCAAGCCTCAAGGTCCCGATACAATGAGCAGTTCTTC.

This clonotype was seen more than once but under ten times. The chain recombines TRBV12-3 or TRBV12-4 with TRBJ2-7; tentative D call: TRBD1 (5 bases). The CDR3 extends over 15 amino acids. Trimming took 1 base from V and 6 from J, leaving 16 bases between them. CDR3 loop: CASSLGVGVVGEQYF. The DNA for the CDR3 is TGTGCCAGCAGTTTAGGGGTAGGGGTGGTTGGCGAGCAGTACTTC.

This clonotype was observed a handful of times. This chain joins TRBV12-3 or TRBV12-4 and TRBJ1-2, with TRBD1 as a possible D gene (6 bases). This CDR3 is 12 amino acids long. V lost 3 bases to trimming and J lost 9 bases, with 11 bases between them. The CDR3: CASSFSRDSYTF. CDR3 DNA sequence: TGTGCCAGCAGTTTCTCCAGGGACAGCTACACCTTC.

The CDR3, as DNA: TGTGCCAGCAGTTACCGGCCCACAGGCTCCTCTGGAAACACCATATATTTT. This translates into CASSYRPTGSSGNTIYF. J is TRBJ1-3 and V is TRBV6-5; perhaps TRBD1 as D (5 bases). Germline loops: CDR1 MNHEY, CDR2 SVGAGI. This CDR3 is 17 amino acids long. V shed 2 bases and J shed 0 bases, with 14 bases lying between them.

This sequence joins TRBV4-2 and TRBJ2-2; unclear D gene. The germline V gene encodes CDR1 LGHNA and CDR2 YNFKEQ. The CDR3 consists of 17 residues. Trimming pared 4 bases from V and 4 bases from J, leaving 19 bases between. CDR3 residues: CASSLAAGSRGTGELFF. Here the CDR3 DNA reads TGTGCCAGCAGCCTGGCCGCCGGCTCTAGAGGCACCGGGGAGCTGTTTTTT.

At least ten counts were recorded for this clonotype. This chain links TRBV4-2 with TRBJ2-7; perhaps TRBD2 as D (7 bases). This CDR3 comprises 16 residues. V was pared by 0 bases and J by 2 bases, with 14 bases between. Per the germline V gene, CDR1 is LGHNA and CDR2 is YNFKEQ. CDR3 bases: TGTGCCAGCAGCCAAGAGGGGGGGCTGGGGACCTACGAGCAGTACTTC. Its protein product is CASSQEGGLGTYEQYF.

The chain links TRBV7-9 to TRBJ1-1; TRBD1 agrees at 8 bases. Trimming removed 3 bases from V and 6 bases from J; junction bases left unmatched: 6. The CDR3 runs 14 residues. CDR1 is SEHNR and CDR2 is FQNEAQ in the germline V gene (reference sequence). The CDR3 DNA reads as TGTGCCAGCAGCTTGACAGGGGCGGGGGCTGAAGCTTTCTTT. Amino acids: CASSLTGAGAEAFF.

This clonotype was counted between two and nine times. This chain connects TRBV5-1 to TRBJ2-3; a possible D gene is TRBD2 (5 bases). The germline V gene encodes CDR1 SGHRS and CDR2 YFSETQ. Between the trimmed V and J ends, which lost 3 bases and 1 base, there was a span of 12 bases. There are 15 residues in the CDR3. The CDR3, as DNA: TGCGCCAGCAGCTCTGACCCCGGGGGCACAGATACGCAGTATTTT. It translates to CASSSDPGGTDTQYF.

The CDR3 here is CATSAPGQGRTDTQYF. The CDR3 nucleotides read TGTGCCACCAGTGCCCCAGGACAGGGCAGGACAGATACGCAGTATTTT. The chain uses TRBV24-1 and TRBJ2-3; TRBD1 aligns across 8 bases. The V gene end was trimmed by 5 bases and the J gene end by 3 bases; junction bases not matched to a gene: 9. Germline V CDR1 and CDR2: KGHDR, SFDVKD. The CDR3 extends over 16 amino acids.

This clonotype was seen a handful of times. The chain is built from TRBV4-3 and TRBJ1-6; D gene unclear. Trimming took off 4 bases at V and 5 bases at J, with 6 bases between the two ends. Germline-derived CDR1 and CDR2 are LGHNA and YSLEER. The CDR3 has 13 residues. The CDR3 DNA is TGCGCCAGCAGCCGTAGGGATAATTCACCCCTCCACTTT. It encodes CASSRRDNSPLHF.

This clonotype was seen a handful of times. The rearrangement uses TRBV5-1 and TRBJ1-2; the match to TRBD1 covers 8 bases. Germline-derived CDR1 and CDR2 are SGHRS and YFSETQ. The CDR3 contains 15 residues. V shed 4 bases, J shed 4 bases, and the junction held 9 bases outside the gene matches. The CDR3 nucleotides are TGCGCCAGCAGCGCTACAGGGGGACAGTCCTATGGCTACACCTTC. The encoded protein is CASSATGGQSYGYTF.

This clonotype showed up just a few times. V is TRBV4-3 and J is TRBJ1-2; D ambiguous. This CDR3 comprises 13 residues. The germline V gene has CDR1 LGHNA and CDR2 YSLEER. The V end was cut by 3 bases, the J end by 6 bases, with 11 bases between. The CDR3 DNA reads TGCGCCAGCAGCCAGAGGCAGTCCCATGGCTACACCTTC. Translating it yields CASSQRQSHGYTF.

The rearrangement uses TRBV7-3 and TRBJ2-1; no reliable D call. V was shortened by 1 base and J by 2 bases, with 9 bases between the two germline ends. CDR1 SGHTA and CDR2 FQGTGA come from the germline V gene. This CDR3 has 15 amino acids. The CDR3 DNA reads as TGTGCCAGCAGCTTAATGGACCGCCCCTACAATGAGCAGTTCTTC. This codes for CASSLMDRPYNEQFF.

This clonotype has a handful of counts. The chain links TRBV11-2 to TRBJ1-1, with D uncertain. The germline gives CDR1 SGHAT, CDR2 FQNNGV. The CDR3 has 14 amino acids. With 4 bases removed from V and 2 bases from J, the gap between germline ends came to 11 bases. This chain's CDR3 is CASSSHDINTEAFF. The DNA for the CDR3 is TGTGCCAGCAGCTCGCATGACATAAACACTGAAGCTTTCTTT.

This clonotype was observed a handful of times. The chain has TRBV5-1 and TRBJ2-6, with D hard to call. Trimming removed 0 bases at V and 2 bases at J, with 9 bases between. The CDR3 runs 16 residues. Looked up from germline, CDR1 is SGHRS and CDR2 is YFSETQ. The CDR3 here is CASSLVGMTGANVLTF. The CDR3 coding sequence is TGCGCCAGCAGCTTGGTAGGGATGACTGGGGCCAACGTCCTGACTTTC. Looking up the rest from reference TRBV5-1 and TRBJ2-6 gives the full variable domain: KAGVTQTPRYLIKTRGQQVTLSCSPISGHRSVSWYQQTPGQGLQFLFEYFSETQRNKGNFPGRFSGRQFSNSRSEMNVSTLELGDSALYLCASSLVGMTGANVLTFGAGSRLTVL.

This clonotype was counted between two and nine times. The chain combines TRBV5-1 with TRBJ1-1; 7 nucleotides match TRBD1. V lost 5 bases, J lost 4 bases, and 8 bases stayed unmatched. This CDR3 region has 14 residues. CDR1 is SGHRS, CDR2 YFSETQ, per germline. The CDR3 coding sequence is TGCGCCAGCAGTGATAGTGCAGGGGGCACTGAAGCTTTCTTT. Its translation is CASSDSAGGTEAFF.

This clonotype was seen a few times. The genes are TRBV4-1 and TRBJ1-5; weak D call: TRBD1 (5 bases). The CDR3 is 12 amino acids. Germline CDR1 and CDR2: MGHRA and YSYEKL. V gave up 0 bases and J gave up 8 bases, with 5 bases separating them. The CDR3 DNA reads as TGCGCCAGCAGCCAAGAAGGGGAGCCCCAGCATTTT. It encodes CASSQEGEPQHF.

This clonotype has more than one count but fewer than ten. This chain links TRBV12-3 or TRBV12-4 with TRBJ2-1; 11 positions agree with TRBD1. Trimming took 6 bases from V and 10 from J; bases not matched to a gene: 8. This CDR3 has 14 residues. The CDR3 here is CASRRGTGGGEQFF. The DNA for the CDR3 is TGTGCCAGCAGGCGAGGGACAGGGGGAGGGGAGCAGTTCTTC.

The chain is built from TRBV7-9 and TRBJ1-2, with D uncertain. Trimming pared 4 bases from V and 3 bases from J, leaving 6 bases between. Germline V gene sequence: CDR1 SEHNR, CDR2 FQNEAQ (reference sequence). This CDR3 comprises 12 residues. CDR3 loop: CASSSDHYGYTF. As DNA, the CDR3 is TGTGCCAGCAGCTCCGACCACTATGGCTACACCTTC.

The table lists this clonotype with a few counts. This chain uses TRBV7-2 with TRBJ1-5; possible D gene TRBD1, 5 bases. Germline-derived CDR1 and CDR2 are SGHTA and FQGNSA. The germline V and J ends were trimmed by 4 bases and 2 bases, with 9 bases remaining between them. The CDR3 loop spans 14 amino acids. The CDR3 coding sequence is TGTGCCAGCAGCTCAGGGTATGGCAATCAGCCCCAGCATTTT. It is translated as CASSSGYGNQPQHF.

The rearrangement links TRBV4-1 to TRBJ2-7; no definite D call. This CDR3 region has 9 residues. With 5 bases removed from V and 6 bases from J, the gap between germline ends came to 2 bases. The germline CDR1 and CDR2 sequences are MGHRA and YSYEKL. CDR3 region: CASSSEQYV. CDR3 sequence (DNA): TGCGCCAGCAGCTCCGAGCAGTACGTC.

This CDR3 reads CASSYSTQGSYEQYF. The CDR3 region has the DNA TGTGCCAGCAGTTACTCGACACAGGGCTCCTACGAGCAGTACTTC. The chain carries TRBV6-6 and TRBJ2-7, with TRBD1 as a possible D gene (6 bases). Trimming shortened V by 0 bases and J by 0 bases, and 9 bases separated the two germline ends. The germline CDR1 and CDR2 sequences are MNHNY and SVGAGI (reference sequence). This CDR3 contains 15 residues.

This clonotype was counted at least ten times. This chain uses TRBV3-1 with TRBJ1-1, with 7 bases identical to TRBD1. After removal of 4 bases from V and 1 base from J, the junction contained 3 bases not matched to a gene. Germline-derived CDR1 and CDR2 are LGHDT and YNNKEL (reference sequence). The CDR3 has 14 residues. The CDR3 loop reads CASSRGQSNTEAFF. CDR3 nucleotide sequence: TGTGCCAGCAGCCGGGGACAGTCGAACACTGAAGCTTTCTTT.

V gene TRBV10-3 combines with J gene TRBJ2-7, with 11 bases fitting TRBD2. Trimming cost V 4 bases and J 4 bases; bases outside gene matches: 6. CDR1 is ENHRY, CDR2 SYGVKD, per germline. The CDR3 has 15 amino acids. CDR3 sequence reads: CAISGMASGGYEQYF. DNA of the CDR3: TGTGCCATCAGTGGAATGGCTAGCGGGGGGTACGAGCAGTACTTC.

This clonotype was counted at least ten times. This chain connects TRBV7-9 to TRBJ2-3; TRBD2 matches 9 bases. CDR1 is SEHNR and CDR2 is FQNEAQ in the germline V gene (reference sequence). There are 15 residues in the CDR3. The V gene end was trimmed by 5 bases and the J gene end by 7 bases; junction bases not matched to a gene: 10. For the CDR3, the DNA is TGTGCCAGCAGCCCCCCGGGGACTAGCCTCCATACGCAGTATTTT. Its protein product is CASSPPGTSLHTQYF.

The chain carries TRBV6-5 and TRBJ2-6, with D maybe TRBD1 (5 bases). Germline V gene lookup returns CDR1 MNHEY and CDR2 SVGAGI. The CDR3 is made up of 14 amino acids. V was pared by 6 bases and J by 1 base, with 7 bases between. Here the CDR3 reads CASRQVSGANVLTF. The CDR3 DNA is TGTGCCAGCAGACAGGTTTCTGGGGCCAACGTCCTGACTTTC.